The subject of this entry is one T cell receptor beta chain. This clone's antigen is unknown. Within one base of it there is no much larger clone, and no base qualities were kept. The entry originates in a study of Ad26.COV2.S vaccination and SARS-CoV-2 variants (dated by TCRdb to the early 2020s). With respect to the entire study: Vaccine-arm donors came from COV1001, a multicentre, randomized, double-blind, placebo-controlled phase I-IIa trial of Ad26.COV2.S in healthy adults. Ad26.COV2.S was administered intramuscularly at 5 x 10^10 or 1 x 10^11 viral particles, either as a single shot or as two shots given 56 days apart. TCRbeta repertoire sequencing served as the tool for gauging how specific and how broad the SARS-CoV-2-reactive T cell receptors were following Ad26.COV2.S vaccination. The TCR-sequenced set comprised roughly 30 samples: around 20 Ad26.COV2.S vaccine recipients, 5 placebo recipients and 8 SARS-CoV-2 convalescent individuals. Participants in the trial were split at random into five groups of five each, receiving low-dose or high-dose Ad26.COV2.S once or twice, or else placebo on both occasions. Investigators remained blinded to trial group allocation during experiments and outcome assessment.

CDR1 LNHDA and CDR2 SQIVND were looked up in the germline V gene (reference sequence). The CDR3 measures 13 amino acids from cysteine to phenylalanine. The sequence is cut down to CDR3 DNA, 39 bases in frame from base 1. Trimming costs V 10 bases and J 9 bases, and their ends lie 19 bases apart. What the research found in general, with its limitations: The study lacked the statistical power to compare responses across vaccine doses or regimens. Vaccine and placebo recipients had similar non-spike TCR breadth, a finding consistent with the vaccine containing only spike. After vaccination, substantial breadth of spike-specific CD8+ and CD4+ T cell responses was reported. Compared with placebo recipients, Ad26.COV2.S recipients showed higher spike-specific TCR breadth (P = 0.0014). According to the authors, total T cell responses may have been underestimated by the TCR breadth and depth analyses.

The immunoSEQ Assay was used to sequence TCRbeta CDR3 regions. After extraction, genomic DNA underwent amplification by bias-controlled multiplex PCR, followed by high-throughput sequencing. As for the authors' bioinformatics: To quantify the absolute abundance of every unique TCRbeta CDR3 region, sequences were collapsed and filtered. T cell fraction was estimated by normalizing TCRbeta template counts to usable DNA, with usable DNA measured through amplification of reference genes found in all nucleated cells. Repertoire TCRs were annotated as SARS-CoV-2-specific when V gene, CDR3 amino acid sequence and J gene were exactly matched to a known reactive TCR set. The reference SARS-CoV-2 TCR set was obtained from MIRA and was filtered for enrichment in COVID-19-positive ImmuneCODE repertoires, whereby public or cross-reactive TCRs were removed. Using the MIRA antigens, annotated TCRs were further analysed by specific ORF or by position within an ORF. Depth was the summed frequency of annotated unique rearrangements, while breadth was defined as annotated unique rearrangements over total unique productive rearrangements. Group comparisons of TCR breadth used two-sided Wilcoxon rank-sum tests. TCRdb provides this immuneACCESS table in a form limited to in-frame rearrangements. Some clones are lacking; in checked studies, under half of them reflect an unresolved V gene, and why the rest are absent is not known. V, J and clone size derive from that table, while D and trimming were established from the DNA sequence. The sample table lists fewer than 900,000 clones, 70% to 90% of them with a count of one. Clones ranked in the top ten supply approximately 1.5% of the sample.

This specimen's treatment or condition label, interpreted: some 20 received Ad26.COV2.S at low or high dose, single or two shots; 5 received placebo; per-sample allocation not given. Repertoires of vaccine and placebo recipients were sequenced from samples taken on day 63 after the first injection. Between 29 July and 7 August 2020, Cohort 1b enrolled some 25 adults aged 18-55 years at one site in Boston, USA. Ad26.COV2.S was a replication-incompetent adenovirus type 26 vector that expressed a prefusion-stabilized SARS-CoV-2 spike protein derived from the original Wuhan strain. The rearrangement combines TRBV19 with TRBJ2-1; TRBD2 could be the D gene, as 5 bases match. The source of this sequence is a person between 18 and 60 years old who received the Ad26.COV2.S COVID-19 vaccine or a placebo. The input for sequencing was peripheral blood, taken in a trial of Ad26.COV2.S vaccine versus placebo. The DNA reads TGTGCCACCCAGGACGGAGGACGCTTTGAGCAGTTCTTC. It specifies CATQDGGRFEQFF.